This section outlines one T cell receptor beta chain sequence together with its context. This sample stems from a study of blood T cell repertoires in COVID-19. Original data processing: Nucleated cell counts were estimated from reference gene primer amplification. Profiled with immunoSEQ multiplex PCR; TCRdb holds only in-frame clones, not every one. V, J and clone size are those of that table, while D and trimming were read from the DNA. The table lists over 110,000 clones, more than 60% of them singletons, with around 14% in the top ten. This CDR3 has 15 amino acids. CDR1 and CDR2 (germline): SNHLY, FYNNEI. Trimming took off 4 bases at V and 7 bases at J, with 17 bases between the two ends.

The sequencing sample was made of peripheral blood. The TCR sequence derives from a man at least 80 years old with acute or convalescent COVID-19. This sequence joins TRBV2 and TRBJ1-5; the D is unclear. The DNA of the CDR3 is TGTGCCAGCAGTGTACGAGGTATCGCCCAACAGCCCCAGCATTTT. This translates into CASSVRGIAQQPQHF. The full variable domain, rest sourced from reference TRBV2 and TRBJ1-5, is EPEVTQTPSHQVTQMGQEVILRCVPISNHLYFYWYRQILGQKVEFLVSFYNNEISEKSEIFDDQFSVERPDGSNFTLKIRSTKLEDSAMYFCASSVRGIAQQPQHFGDGTRLSIL.